These T cell receptor beta chains were read from a single sample in a study of identical twins. TCRdb re-called the 5' RACE reads through MiXCR, storing one row per CDR3 protein. The table has around 250,000 distinct CDR3 sequences, approximately 7.1% seen once. The same specimen was also included in a second study, on T cells expressing NK-cell markers.

The material sequenced was CD8+ T cells sorted from blood. The receptor source for this set is a woman under 30 in good health. CDR3s include the opening cysteine and the closing phenylalanine or tryptophan. D genes are given only for firm matches. A clone size is listed for some rows: how often the clone was seen (once, few, many), or a class if it is expanded.

j_call,clone_size,v_call,d_call,cdr3_nt,cdr3_aa
TRBJ1-2,many,TRBV5-5,TRBD1,TGTGCCAGCAGCACGTCTAGGGACAGGGTAACGGACTATGGCTACACCTTC,CASSTSRDRVTDYGYTF
TRBJ2-2,many,TRBV5-6,NA,TGTGCCAGCAGCTTGATCACCGGGGAGCTGTTTTTT,CASSLITGELFF
TRBJ2-1,NA,TRBV9,NA,TGTGCCAGCAGTGGGGTTGGGGGGTACAATGAGCAGTTCTTC,CASSGVGGYNEQFF
TRBJ1-3,NA,TRBV19,TRBD1,TGTGCCAGTGGACCCACAGGGGTTGGAAACACCATATATTTT,CASGPTGVGNTIYF
TRBJ1-2,few,TRBV12-3/TRBV12-4,NA,TGTGCCAGCAGTTTAGATGCGGGGGCGAGCTATGGCTACACCTTC,CASSLDAGASYGYTF
TRBJ2-1,many,TRBV10-1,TRBD2,TGCGCCAGCAGTCGGGTAGCGGGATATAATGAGCAGTTCTTC,CASSRVAGYNEQFF
TRBJ2-7,NA,TRBV5-5,NA,TGTGCCAGCAGCTTCTGGGGGGCCCGCTACGAGCAGTACTTC,CASSFWGARYEQYF
TRBJ1-1,many,TRBV5-1,NA,TGCGCCAGCAGCTTCTTCGGGGAAACTGAAGCTTTCTTT,CASSFFGETEAFF
TRBJ1-1,NA,TRBV12-3/TRBV12-4,NA,TGTGCCAGCAGTTTAGTCTTGTCAGCAAACACTGAAGCTTTCTTT,CASSLVLSANTEAFF
TRBJ2-1,NA,TRBV7-9,TRBD2,TGTGCCAGCACCATTAGCGGGAGCTCCTACAATGAGCAGTTCTTC,CASTISGSSYNEQFF
TRBJ2-1,few,TRBV7-9,TRBD2,TGTGCCAGCAGCCTACCGGGACTAGCTTACAATGAGCAGTTCTTC,CASSLPGLAYNEQFF
TRBJ2-2,NA,TRBV7-2,TRBD2,TGTGCCAGCAGCTTAGCGCCCTTCCGAGGAGCGGGGACCGGGGAGCTGTTTTTT,CASSLAPFRGAGTGELFF
TRBJ1-2,many,TRBV9,NA,TGTGCCAGCAGCGTGGGGACATCGGCTAACTATGGCTACACCTTC,CASSVGTSANYGYTF
TRBJ2-3,NA,TRBV27,NA,TGTGCCAGCGAAAGTCTAAAGGCCGACACAGATACGCAGTATTTT,CASESLKADTDTQYF
TRBJ2-7,few,TRBV25-1,NA,TGTGCCAGCAGTCATACGGAGCAGTACTTC,CASSHTEQYF
TRBJ1-2,NA,TRBV5-1,NA,TGCGCCAGCCATGGGGGGAGTCAGGTGAAGTATGGCTACACCTTC,CASHGGSQVKYGYTF
TRBJ1-2,many,TRBV6-1,TRBD1,TGTGCCAGCAGTCGACCCCTCCACAGGGGGCGCAGGGATGGCTACACCTTC,CASSRPLHRGRRDGYTF
TRBJ1-1,NA,TRBV3-1,NA,TGTGCCAGCAGCCCCCGGGACTCCCAGAACACTGAAGCTTTCTTT,CASSPRDSQNTEAFF
TRBJ2-7,few,TRBV13,NA,TGTGCCAGCGGCAGCGTGCAGGGGTACTCCTACGAGCAGTACTTC,CASGSVQGYSYEQYF
TRBJ2-3,NA,TRBV27,TRBD2,TGTGCCAGCAGTTCCGATAGCGGGAGGCCTTATACGCAGTATTTT,CASSSDSGRPYTQYF
TRBJ1-1,NA,TRBV29-1,NA,TGCAGCGGAGTGGGTTGGGTCGGCACTGAAGCTTTCTTT,CSGVGWVGTEAFF
TRBJ2-4,many,TRBV12-3/TRBV12-4,NA,TGTGCCAGCAACCTTGGGGGAAATGGGGCCAAAAACATTCAGTACTTC,CASNLGGNGAKNIQYF
TRBJ2-1,few,TRBV6-4,NA,TGTGCCAGCAGTGAGTCAGGTTTGAGTAGTGAGCAGTTCTTC,CASSESGLSSEQFF
TRBJ2-1,NA,TRBV10-3,TRBD2,TGTGCCACCCAACTACTAGCGGGAGGGTACAATGAGCAGTTCTTC,CATQLLAGGYNEQFF
TRBJ1-1,few,TRBV27,TRBD1,TGTGCCAGCAGTTTATTAGGGGGCGGAACTGAAGCTTTCTTT,CASSLLGGGTEAFF
TRBJ2-1,few,TRBV15,NA,TGTGCCACCAGCAACACTGGGGAGGCCTACAATGAGCAGTTCTTC,CATSNTGEAYNEQFF
TRBJ1-2,NA,TRBV9,NA,TGTGCCAGCAGCGGCCGGATCCACAGGGACCGTAACTATGGCTACACCTTC,CASSGRIHRDRNYGYTF
TRBJ1-1,few,TRBV12-3/TRBV12-4,TRBD1,TGTGCCAGCAGAAGGACAGGGGACACTGAAGCTTTCTTT,CASRRTGDTEAFF
TRBJ1-5,many,TRBV9,TRBD1,TGTGCCAGCAGCCCGGGGACAGCCGGAAATAGCAATCAGCCCCAGCATTTT,CASSPGTAGNSNQPQHF
TRBJ2-1,few,TRBV7-6,TRBD1,TGTGCCAGCAGCTTTTCGGGACAGGGGGCCGGTGAGCAGTTCTTC,CASSFSGQGAGEQFF
TRBJ1-2,NA,TRBV9,NA,TGTGCCAGCAGCGTCTTTACAGGGCCAAACTATGGCTACACCTTC,CASSVFTGPNYGYTF
TRBJ2-7,few,TRBV4-3,NA,TGCGCCAGCAGCCAAGACCTATTAGTCCCCAGAGCCTACTTC,CASSQDLLVPRAYF
TRBJ1-2,NA,TRBV3-1,NA,TGTGCCAGCAGCCCCAGGGATCCCTATGGCTACACCTTC,CASSPRDPYGYTF
TRBJ2-7,few,TRBV6-5,NA,TGTGCCAGCAGTTGGAACGTCCAAATCGAGCAGTACTTC,CASSWNVQIEQYF
TRBJ2-3,NA,TRBV6-1,NA,TGTGCCAGCAGTGAAATTGGGATCACGCGGGGTGGAGATACGCAGTATTTT,CASSEIGITRGGDTQYF
TRBJ2-3,few,TRBV27,TRBD1,TGTGCCAGCAGTCCCAACAGGGGGAATACGCAGTATTTT,CASSPNRGNTQYF
TRBJ2-4,many,TRBV20-1,NA,TGCAGTGCCCGAGCCAAAAACATTCAGTACTTC,CSARAKNIQYF
TRBJ2-2,many,TRBV5-1,NA,TGCGCCAGCAGCTTTGATGGGGTTCCGAACACCGGGGAGCTGTTTTTT,CASSFDGVPNTGELFF
TRBJ2-1,NA,TRBV12-3/TRBV12-4,TRBD1,TGTGCCAGCAGTTTAGATGGACAGGAATCCTACAATGAGCAGTTCTTC,CASSLDGQESYNEQFF
TRBJ1-2,NA,TRBV12-3/TRBV12-4,NA,TGTGCCAGCAGCCAGAACAGGTTTCGGGGCTACACCTTC,CASSQNRFRGYTF
TRBJ1-1,many,TRBV6-2/TRBV6-3,NA,TGTGCCAGCAGTCTGTTGACCTTGGACACTGAAGCTTTCTTT,CASSLLTLDTEAFF
TRBJ1-1,NA,TRBV5-5,TRBD1,TGTGCCAGCAGCTTGGGACAGGGAAAGGGCACTGAAGCTTTCTTT,CASSLGQGKGTEAFF
TRBJ1-6,many,TRBV7-2,NA,TGTGCCAGCAGCTCTGTCGACTTTAATTCACCCCTCCACTTT,CASSSVDFNSPLHF